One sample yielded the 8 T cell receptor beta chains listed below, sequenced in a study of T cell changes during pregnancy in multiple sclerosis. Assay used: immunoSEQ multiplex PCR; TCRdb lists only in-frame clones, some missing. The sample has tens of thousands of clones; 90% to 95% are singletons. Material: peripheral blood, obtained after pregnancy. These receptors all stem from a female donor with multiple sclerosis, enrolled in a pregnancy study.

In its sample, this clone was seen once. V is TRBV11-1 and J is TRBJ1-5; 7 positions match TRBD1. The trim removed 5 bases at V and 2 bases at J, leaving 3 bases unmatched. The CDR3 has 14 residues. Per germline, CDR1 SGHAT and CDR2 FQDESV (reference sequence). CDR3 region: CASSPGQGNQPQHF. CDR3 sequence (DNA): TGTGCCAGCAGCCCTGGACAGGGCAATCAGCCCCAGCATTTT.

The CDR3 coding sequence is TGTGCCAGCAGCTTAACAGGGGGCCTCGCCGGGGAGCTGTTTTTT. The encoded protein is CASSLTGGLAGELFF. V gene TRBV7-3 combines with J gene TRBJ2-2, with TRBD1 identical over 7 bases. The CDR3 is made up of 15 amino acids. Per the germline V gene, CDR1 is SGHTA and CDR2 is FQGTGA. After removal of 0 bases from V and 6 bases from J, the junction contained 4 bases not matched to a gene.

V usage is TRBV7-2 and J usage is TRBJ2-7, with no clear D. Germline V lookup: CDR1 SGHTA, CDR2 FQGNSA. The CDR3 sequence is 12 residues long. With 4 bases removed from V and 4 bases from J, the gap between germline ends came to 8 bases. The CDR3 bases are TGTGCCAGCAGCTCCAACGGGTACGAGCAGTACTTC. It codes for CASSSNGYEQYF.

The CDR3 coding sequence is TGTGCCAGCAGTGATCCCAGGGGATTGGGAAACACCATATATTTT. Its protein product is CASSDPRGLGNTIYF. This chain uses TRBV9 with TRBJ1-3, with D perhaps TRBD1 (6 bases). Trimming took off 5 bases at V and 4 bases at J, with 16 bases between the two ends. Germline-derived CDR1 and CDR2 are SGDLS and YYNGEE. The CDR3 has 15 amino acids.

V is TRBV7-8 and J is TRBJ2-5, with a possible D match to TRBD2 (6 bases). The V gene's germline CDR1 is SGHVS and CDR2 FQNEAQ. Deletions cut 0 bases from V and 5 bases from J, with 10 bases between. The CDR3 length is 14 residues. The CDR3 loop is CASSLAVGRETQYF. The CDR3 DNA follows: TGTGCCAGCAGCTTAGCGGTAGGGAGGGAGACCCAGTACTTC.

For the CDR3, the DNA is TGTGCCAGCAGCTTAGCACCTAGCGTAAGGGAGACCCAGTACTTC. Its protein product is CASSLAPSVRETQYF. J is TRBJ2-5 and V is TRBV7-6, with D perhaps TRBD2 (6 bases). The germline V gene has CDR1 SGHVS and CDR2 FNYEAQ. This CDR3 has 15 amino acids. V lost 0 bases to trimming and J lost 5 bases, with 13 bases between them.

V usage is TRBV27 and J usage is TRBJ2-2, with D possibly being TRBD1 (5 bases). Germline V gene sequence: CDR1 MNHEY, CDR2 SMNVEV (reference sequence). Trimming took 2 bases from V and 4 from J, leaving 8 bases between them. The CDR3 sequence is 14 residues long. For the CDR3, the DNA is TGTGCCAGCAGTTTAGGGGCCTCCACCGGGGAGCTGTTTTTT. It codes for CASSLGASTGELFF.

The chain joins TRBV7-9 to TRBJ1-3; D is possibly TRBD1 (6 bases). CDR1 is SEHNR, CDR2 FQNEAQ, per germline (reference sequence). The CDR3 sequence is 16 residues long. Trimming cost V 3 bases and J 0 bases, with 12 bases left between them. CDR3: CASSFNRASSGNTIYF. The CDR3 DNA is TGTGCCAGCAGCTTCAACAGGGCGAGCTCTGGAAACACCATATATTTT.